What follows describes a single T cell receptor beta chain. Its specificity is not known. CDR1 and CDR2 from the germline V gene are SGHRS and YFSETQ. Deletions cut 3 bases from V and 3 bases from J, with 18 bases between. CDR3 size: 16 residues. These data come from a study of long-term antiretroviral therapy in people with HIV. The study's findings and limits: Unavailable data included ART adherence, viral resistance and therapy changes (switches in treatment).

Sequencing used immunoSEQ v3.0 at survey level. Assay: immunoSEQ multiplex PCR; the TCRdb copy retains only in-frame clones and omits some. This sample has about 7,200 clones, with around 70% found just once. Source: unsorted PBMCs, taken approximately 0.9 years before starting antiretroviral therapy. This TCR derives from a man in his forties with HIV. This chain uses TRBV5-1 with TRBJ1-1; a weak D match, TRBD1 (5 bases). CDR3 residues: CASSSSNTLGHTEAFF. CDR3 nucleotide sequence: TGCGCCAGCAGCTCATCCAACACCTTGGGGCACACTGAAGCTTTCTTT.